This T cell receptor beta chain was identified in a study of CD8+CD57+ T cells in acquired aplastic anemia. Overall study: When averaged, DNA from sorted CD4+ and CD8+ cells came to approximately 3 ug.

Concerning this clonotype: What it recognizes is unknown.

TCR beta VDJ and CDR3 profiling used genomic DNA as template. TCRdb reprocessed the reads via MiXCR and lists one record per CDR3 protein. Of roughly 160,000 distinct CDR3 sequences listed, 71% were seen once; the top ten hold more than 35%. Study-wide results and limits: Patients and controls turned out to have 25 to 30 CD8+ CDR3 sequences in common. Significance was not reached for CD8+ Simpson's diversity between patients and controls.

The V gene lost 10 bases and the J gene lost 4 bases, with 22 bases spanning the gap. The germline V gene encodes CDR1 LNHDA and CDR2 SQIVND (reference sequence). The CDR3 consists of 15 residues. Patients chosen for sequencing had CD8+CD57+ cells that had expanded, as shown by flow cytometry. No therapy had been given to the patients at the time of blood sampling. The chain joins TRBV19 to TRBJ1-1, with unresolved D. Sequencing was carried out using sorted CD4+, CD8+, or CD8+CD57+ T cells (not recorded which) from PBMCs. This TCR was sampled from a human donor with aplastic anemia. Here the CDR3 DNA reads TGTGCCACCAGCGGTTCAGGACGCCTCTTCACTGAAGCTTTCTTT. It encodes CATSGSGRLFTEAFF. The entire variable domain, with the rest obtained from reference TRBV19 and TRBJ1-1, is as follows: DGGITQSPKYLFRKEGQNVTLSCEQNLNHDAMYWYRQDPGQGLRLIYYSQIVNDFQKGDIAEGYSVSREKKESFPLTVTSAQKNPTAFYLCATSGSGRLFTEAFFGQGTRLTVV.